The clone carrying this T cell receptor (beta chain) was observed at least ten times. What it recognizes is unknown. The sample comes from a study of T cells after yellow fever vaccination. Across the whole study: Fractions of low cell number were prepared using SMART-Seq v4 Ultra Low Input. Notes on the study in general: There was a possibility that FACS-sorted repertoires contained abundant clonotypes contaminating from the bulk population. The secondary response was weaker but peaked faster, day 5 versus 15. Post-booster samples contained most primary-vaccination clones (nearly 98% CD4, approximately 88% CD8).

Each CDR3 protein gets one entry after TCRdb re-called the 5' RACE reads with MiXCR. The data contain about 58,000 distinct CDR3 sequences, approximately 6.9% of them singletons. The J segment lost 4 bases and the V segment lost 0 bases, leaving 9 bases of the junction unmatched. Germline CDR1 LGHNA, CDR2 YSLEER. The CDR3 spans 18 residues. The sample here was CD8+ T cells sorted from PBMCs, taken on the day of the first yellow fever vaccination. The sequence was obtained from a man between 18 and 35 years old who received the YFV17D yellow fever vaccine. This chain links TRBV4-3 with TRBJ2-1; TRBD2 matches 10 bases. Here the CDR3 reads CASSQDLASGGLYNEQFF. CDR3 DNA: TGCGCCAGCAGCCAAGATCTGGCTAGCGGGGGACTTTACAATGAGCAGTTCTTC.